This entry features one T cell receptor (beta chain) sequence. Its antigen remains unknown. One end of the junction fails to match germline, which may point to a read error. A single record per CDR3 protein comes from TCRdb applying MiXCR to the reads. The repertoire includes 150,000 to 200,000 distinct CDR3 sequences, about 18% of them detected once, and around 25% sits in the top ten. The data originate from a study of T cell repertoires in cytomegalovirus infection. Across the whole study: Evidence of both CMV infection and a matching HLA type came from public TCR beta signatures. Whole-study findings and limits: The cumulative frequency of public TCR beta families identified carriers of CMV plus the relevant HLA. HLA-C-restricted TCR beta clonotypes specific for CMV led the ex vivo response.

There are 13 residues in the CDR3. Germline lookup yields CDR1 SGHAT and CDR2 FQDESV (reference sequence). Sequences were obtained from CD8+ T cells from PBMCs. The chain recombines TRBV11-1 with TRBJ1-2, with 9 bases fitting TRBD1. The origin of this receptor is a human donor in good health (CMV status not recorded). Some clones in this sample may be carry-over from other donors' samples. This CDR3 is CAAAQGANYGYTF. The CDR3 DNA reads as TGTGCCGCAGCACAGGGGGCTAATTATGGCTACACCTTC.